Listed below are T cell receptor beta chains from one sample, sequenced in a study of control samples from healthy donors and cancer patients. Repertoires were generated with immunoSEQ multiplex PCR, while TCRdb's copy carries only in-frame clones and drops some. The sample has about 220,000 clones, 85% to 95% seen once; the top ten hold roughly 1.6%. The specimen sequenced was blood. These receptor sequences come from a man aged 45-65 years in good health. CDR3s include the opening cysteine and the closing phenylalanine or tryptophan. Each record gives: D gene, V gene, clone size, J gene, CDR3 protein, CDR3 DNA. D genes are given only for firm matches. Clone sizes are given selectively: once, few, many, or a class where the clone is expanded.

D gene: NA
V gene: TRBV2
clone size: NA
J gene: TRBJ1-1
CDR3 protein: CASSEAVGNTEAFF
CDR3 DNA: TGTGCCAGCAGTGAAGCGGTAGGGAACACTGAAGCTTTCTTT

D gene: NA
V gene: TRBV14
clone size: NA
J gene: TRBJ1-2
CDR3 protein: CASSTPDGAGKLFQYYGYTF
CDR3 DNA: TGTGCCAGCAGCACCCCAGACGGGGCTGGAAAACTCTTCCAGTACTATGGCTACACCTTC

D gene: NA
V gene: TRBV27
clone size: NA
J gene: TRBJ2-1
CDR3 protein: CASKQGGTREQFF
CDR3 DNA: TGTGCCAGCAAACAGGGTGGGACAAGGGAGCAGTTCTTC

D gene: NA
V gene: TRBV11-3
clone size: NA
J gene: TRBJ2-5
CDR3 protein: CASSLRGKETQYF
CDR3 DNA: TGTGCCAGCAGCTTACGGGGAAAGGAGACCCAGTACTTC

D gene: NA
V gene: TRBV6-4
clone size: once
J gene: TRBJ1-6
CDR3 protein: CASRRLPNNSPLHF
CDR3 DNA: TGTGCCAGCAGGCGTCTCCCTAATAATTCACCCCTCCACTTT

D gene: NA
V gene: TRBV2
clone size: NA
J gene: TRBJ2-3
CDR3 protein: CASSESISTDTQYF
CDR3 DNA: TGTGCCAGCAGTGAATCCATTAGCACAGATACGCAGTATTTT

D gene: NA
V gene: TRBV6-6
clone size: once
J gene: TRBJ1-4
CDR3 protein: CASRSDEKLFF
CDR3 DNA: TGTGCCAGCAGGTCGGATGAAAAACTGTTTTTT

D gene: NA
V gene: TRBV6-1
clone size: NA
J gene: TRBJ1-5
CDR3 protein: CASSEQVLTLNQPQHF
CDR3 DNA: TGTGCCAGCAGTGAACAGGTACTGACTCTCAATCAGCCCCAGCATTTT

D gene: NA
V gene: TRBV28
clone size: NA
J gene: TRBJ2-1
CDR3 protein: CASSSTGRSYNEQFF
CDR3 DNA: TGTGCCAGCAGTTCCACCGGCAGGTCCTACAATGAGCAGTTCTTC

D gene: NA
V gene: TRBV12-2
clone size: NA
J gene: TRBJ1-2
CDR3 protein: CASRLARDREGGYTF
CDR3 DNA: TGTGCAAGTCGCTTAGCCCGGGACAGGGAGGGTGGCTACACCTTC

D gene: TRBD2
V gene: TRBV7-2
clone size: once
J gene: TRBJ2-1
CDR3 protein: CASNPGLVVHEQFF
CDR3 DNA: TGTGCCAGCAACCCGGGACTAGTAGTTCATGAGCAGTTCTTC

D gene: NA
V gene: TRBV13
clone size: NA
J gene: TRBJ2-5
CDR3 protein: CASSRRGVETQYF
CDR3 DNA: TGTGCCAGCAGCCGGAGGGGGGTAGAGACCCAGTACTTC

D gene: TRBD1
V gene: TRBV5-6
clone size: NA
J gene: TRBJ1-2
CDR3 protein: CASSLRDSLPLYGYTF
CDR3 DNA: TGTGCCAGCAGCTTGAGGGACAGCCTTCCACTCTATGGCTACACCTTC

D gene: NA
V gene: TRBV11-2
clone size: once
J gene: TRBJ1-4
CDR3 protein: CASSLAGINEKLFF
CDR3 DNA: TGTGCCAGCAGCTTAGCAGGGATTAATGAAAAACTGTTTTTT

D gene: NA
V gene: TRBV12-2
clone size: NA
J gene: TRBJ1-5
CDR3 protein: CASRSTRLPSHGFNQPQHF
CDR3 DNA: TGTGCAAGTCGCTCGACACGGCTCCCATCACACGGCTTCAATCAGCCCCAGCATTTT

D gene: NA
V gene: TRBV30
clone size: NA
J gene: TRBJ1-1
CDR3 protein: CAWSAVNTEAFF
CDR3 DNA: TGTGCCTGGAGTGCAGTTAACACTGAAGCTTTCTTT

D gene: TRBD1
V gene: TRBV4-1
clone size: NA
J gene: TRBJ2-6
CDR3 protein: CASSPTGAGANVLTF
CDR3 DNA: TGCGCCAGCAGCCCGACAGGGGCTGGGGCCAACGTCCTGACTTTC

D gene: NA
V gene: TRBV7-9
clone size: NA
J gene: TRBJ1-5
CDR3 protein: CASSLSGGPQHF
CDR3 DNA: TGTGCCAGCAGCTTATCCGGAGGGCCCCAGCATTTT

D gene: NA
V gene: TRBV7-9
clone size: once
J gene: TRBJ2-6
CDR3 protein: CASSLRRTENSGANVLTF
CDR3 DNA: TGTGCCAGCAGCTTAAGACGTACGGAAAACTCTGGGGCCAACGTCCTGACTTTC

D gene: NA
V gene: TRBV7-9
clone size: once
J gene: TRBJ2-5
CDR3 protein: CASSTGVQGKYQETQYF
CDR3 DNA: TGTGCCAGCAGCACGGGGGTTCAGGGGAAATACCAAGAGACCCAGTACTTC

D gene: TRBD1
V gene: TRBV6-5
clone size: NA
J gene: TRBJ1-3
CDR3 protein: CASRRQGNPGNTIYF
CDR3 DNA: TGTGCCAGCAGGAGACAGGGCAATCCCGGAAACACCATATATTTT

D gene: TRBD1
V gene: TRBV6-5
clone size: NA
J gene: TRBJ2-1
CDR3 protein: CASSPGDSSYNEQFF
CDR3 DNA: TGTGCCAGCAGTCCCGGGGACAGTTCCTACAATGAGCAGTTCTTC